This is a list of T cell receptor beta chains from one sample in a study of T cell changes during pregnancy in multiple sclerosis. Sequenced by immunoSEQ multiplex PCR; TCRdb stores in-frame clones only, minus some. The data show approximately 47,000 clones, 70% to 90% seen once. The sample in question was peripheral blood, obtained in the first trimester of pregnancy. These receptors originate from a female donor with multiple sclerosis, enrolled in a pregnancy study. Each CDR3 is given with its conserved first and last residue. The D gene is left open where the match is weak. Clone size is given for some rows only: seen once, a few or many times, or a class if the clone is expanded.

j_gene: TRBJ2-1
v_gene: TRBV10-1
d_gene: TRBD2
abundance: .
CDR3nt: TGCGCCAGCAGTGAGTTTGTTAGCGGGGGTTACAATGAGCAGTTCTTC
CDR3aa: CASSEFVSGGYNEQFF

j_gene: TRBJ1-6
v_gene: TRBV30
d_gene: .
abundance: .
CDR3nt: TGTGCCTGGAGTGTAGGGGGTACACACCCACCCCTCCACTTT
CDR3aa: CAWSVGGTHPPLHF

j_gene: TRBJ2-2
v_gene: TRBV6-1
d_gene: TRBD1
abundance: .
CDR3nt: TGTGCCAGCAGTGTCATACAGGGGTACGCCGGGGAGCTGTTTTTT
CDR3aa: CASSVIQGYAGELFF

j_gene: TRBJ2-5
v_gene: TRBV18
d_gene: .
abundance: once
CDR3nt: TGTGCCAGCTCACCACGGAGACTCCCGATAGGCCCACAAGAGACCCAGTACTTC
CDR3aa: CASSPRRLPIGPQETQYF

j_gene: TRBJ2-7
v_gene: TRBV12-5
d_gene: TRBD1
abundance: .
CDR3nt: TGTGCTAGTGGTTCCGGGACAGGGGGATTCTACGAGCAGTACTTC
CDR3aa: CASGSGTGGFYEQYF

j_gene: TRBJ1-5
v_gene: TRBV2
d_gene: .
abundance: many
CDR3nt: TGTGCCAGCAGGGAAGACGGTGACGGGAGCAATCAGCCCCAGCATTTT
CDR3aa: CASREDGDGSNQPQHF

j_gene: TRBJ1-2
v_gene: TRBV30
d_gene: .
abundance: .
CDR3nt: TGTGCCTGGAGTCGGGCAGGGATGGGTGCTAACTATGGCTACACCTTC
CDR3aa: CAWSRAGMGANYGYTF

j_gene: TRBJ2-1
v_gene: TRBV19
d_gene: TRBD2
abundance: .
CDR3nt: TGTGCCAGTAGTATAGTGGCTAGCGGGTACGGGGAGCAGTTCTTC
CDR3aa: CASSIVASGYGEQFF

j_gene: TRBJ1-1
v_gene: TRBV6-1
d_gene: .
abundance: once
CDR3nt: TGTGCCAGCACCTCGGAGGGGAAAGCTTTCTTT
CDR3aa: CASTSEGKAFF

j_gene: TRBJ1-6
v_gene: TRBV6-6
d_gene: TRBD1
abundance: .
CDR3nt: TGTGCCAGCAGCGACAGGGGGTCATTACCCCTCCACTTT
CDR3aa: CASSDRGSLPLHF

j_gene: TRBJ1-2
v_gene: TRBV7-8
d_gene: .
abundance: .
CDR3nt: TGTGCCAGCAGCTTAGATTGGTACAATGGCTACACCTTC
CDR3aa: CASSLDWYNGYTF

j_gene: TRBJ1-2
v_gene: TRBV9
d_gene: .
abundance: .
CDR3nt: TGTGCCAGCAGCGTAGTCAGCGGAGTAACCTTAGGGCGGTCTACTGATGGCTACACCTTC
CDR3aa: CASSVVSGVTLGRSTDGYTF

j_gene: TRBJ2-7
v_gene: TRBV7-9
d_gene: TRBD1
abundance: .
CDR3nt: TGTGCCAGCAGCGTGACAGGGCCCTACGAGCAGTACTTC
CDR3aa: CASSVTGPYEQYF

j_gene: TRBJ1-6
v_gene: TRBV6-1
d_gene: .
abundance: .
CDR3nt: TGTGCCAGCAGTGAAGCGGGTGAGGGAACTTCTTCACCCCTCCACTTT
CDR3aa: CASSEAGEGTSSPLHF

j_gene: TRBJ2-5
v_gene: TRBV5-1
d_gene: TRBD2
abundance: .
CDR3nt: TGCGCCAGCAGCCCCGGGACTAGCGGGGAGACCCAGTACTTC
CDR3aa: CASSPGTSGETQYF

j_gene: TRBJ2-3
v_gene: TRBV7-9
d_gene: .
abundance: .
CDR3nt: TGTGCCAGCAGCTACTCCTACTCCACAGATACGCAGTATTTT
CDR3aa: CASSYSYSTDTQYF

j_gene: TRBJ2-7
v_gene: TRBV5-5
d_gene: TRBD2
abundance: .
CDR3nt: TGTGCCAGCAGCCCGGGACTAGCGGTAAACTACGAGCAGTACTTC
CDR3aa: CASSPGLAVNYEQYF